The present T cell receptor (beta chain) was sequenced within a study of blood T cell repertoires in COVID-19. The CDR3 runs 12 residues. Germline loops: CDR1 LGHNT, CDR2 FRNRAP. V was trimmed by 3 bases and J by 4 bases, leaving 4 bases between them. The protocol was immunoSEQ multiplex PCR, while the TCRdb copy is restricted to in-frame clones and leaves out a portion. The table includes 95,000 to 110,000 clones, 60% to 85% detected once. Source material: peripheral blood. V gene TRBV12-5 combines with J gene TRBJ1-5; D unresolved. This TCR came from a man in his sixties or seventies with acute or convalescent COVID-19. CDR3 nucleotide sequence: TGTGCTAGTGGTTTAATAAATCAGCCCCAGCATTTT. Amino acids: CASGLINQPQHF. The full variable domain, completed using reference TRBV12-5 and TRBJ1-5, is DARVTQTPRHKVTEMGQEVTMRCQPILGHNTVFWYRQTMMQGLELLAYFRNRAPLDDSGMPKDRFSAEMPDATLATLKIQPSEPRDSAVYFCASGLINQPQHFGDGTRLSIL.